The 27 T cell receptor beta chains below were found in one sample sequenced in a study of shared clonotypes between healthy human individuals. The protocol was immunoSEQ multiplex PCR, while the TCRdb copy is restricted to in-frame clones and leaves out a portion. This table has about 2.3 million clones, around 93% appearing once. The specimen sequenced was naive CD4+ T cells from PBMCs. Subset given: CD45RA+ positively selected. The receptor set was obtained from a man aged 18 to 35 in good health. Some clones in this sample may be carry-over from other donors' samples.

Details on this clone: The sample contains more than one DNA sequence encoding this CDR3. This chain connects TRBV2 to TRBJ2-3, with D tentatively TRBD2 (5 bases). CDR1 and CDR2 from the germline V gene are SNHLY and FYNNEI. The CDR3 extends over 14 amino acids. V lost 4 bases, J lost 0 bases, and 8 bases lay in between. The CDR3 is CASSGGLSTDTQYF. The DNA of the CDR3 is TGTGCCAGCAGTGGAGGACTTAGCACAGATACGCAGTATTTT.

The chain is built from TRBV30 and TRBJ1-2; 7 bases map to TRBD1. Germline CDR1 is GTSNPN and CDR2 is SVGIG (reference sequence). CDR3 size: 13 residues. Losses at the gene ends were 2 bases for V and 2 bases for J; bases not matched to a gene: 2. The CDR3 sequence: CAWSRDSNYGYTF. The CDR3 DNA is TGTGCCTGGAGTCGGGACAGCAACTATGGCTACACCTTC.

The V gene is TRBV29-1, the J gene TRBJ2-4; 8 nucleotides agree with TRBD2. The CDR3 is 15 residues long. The V segment lost 4 bases and the J segment 7 bases; nucleotides outside the gene matches: 12. CDR1 is SQVTM and CDR2 is ANQGSEA in the germline V gene. The CDR3 loop is CSVAQGSGIGNIQYF. DNA of the CDR3: TGCAGCGTTGCCCAAGGTAGCGGGATAGGGAACATTCAGTACTTC. The full variable domain, its missing parts supplied by reference TRBV29-1 and TRBJ2-4, is SAVISQKPSRDICQRGTSLTIQCQVDSQVTMMFWYRQQPGQSLTLIATANQGSEATYESGFVIDKFPISRPNLTFSTLTVSNMSPEDSSIYLCSVAQGSGIGNIQYFGAGTRLSVL.

J is TRBJ2-1 and V is TRBV7-8, with 11 nucleotides matching TRBD2. The CDR3 spans 15 residues. V lost 3 bases, J lost 2 bases, and 0 bases stayed unmatched. The germline V gene has CDR1 SGHVS and CDR2 FQNEAQ. CDR3 residues: CASSFSGRAYNEQFF. The CDR3 DNA follows: TGTGCCAGCAGCTTTAGCGGGAGGGCCTACAATGAGCAGTTCTTC. The variable domain in full, with the rest retrieved from reference TRBV7-8 and TRBJ2-1, is GAGVSQSPRYKVAKRGQDVALRCDPISGHVSLFWYQQALGQGPEFLTYFQNEAQLDKSGLPSDRFFAERPEGSVSTLKIQRTQQEDSAVYLCASSFSGRAYNEQFFGPGTRLTVL.

The chain recombines TRBV28 with TRBJ2-2; 9 nucleotides align to TRBD1. The CDR3 totals 15 residues. Germline loops: CDR1 MDHEN, CDR2 SYDVKM. V lost 5 bases to trimming and J lost 4 bases; unmatched junction nucleotides: 5. This CDR3 is CASSQDRGSTGELFF. In nucleotides, the CDR3 is TGTGCCAGCAGTCAAGACAGGGGGAGCACCGGGGAGCTGTTTTTT.

CDR3 residues: CASSWGSGSYNEQFF. DNA for the CDR3: TGTGCCAGCAGCTGGGGAAGCGGTTCCTACAATGAGCAGTTCTTC. The rearrangement uses TRBV7-3 and TRBJ2-1; maybe TRBD2 (5 bases). The germline CDR1 and CDR2 sequences are SGHTA and FQGTGA. The CDR3 covers 15 residues. Between the trimmed V and J ends, which lost 4 bases and 1 base, there was a span of 11 bases.

In regard to this clone: Other DNA variants within this sample encode the same CDR3. The chain is built from TRBV7-8 and TRBJ1-5, with D tentatively TRBD1 (6 bases). V gave up 5 bases and J gave up 4 bases, with 9 bases separating them. The CDR3 is 13 amino acids. Germline CDR1 reads SGHVS; CDR2 reads FQNEAQ. CDR3 bases: TGTGCCAGCAGCCCTACAGGGAATCAGCCCCAGCATTTT. Protein sequence: CASSPTGNQPQHF.

A note on this clone: Because it lacks the conserved phenylalanine or tryptophan at the end, this CDR3 is likely a read error. Because the CDR3's place on the DNA is in doubt, the DNA is left out and the CDR3 is given as listed by TCRdb. The chain couples TRBV21-1 to TRBJ1-1. TRBV21-1 is tagged as a pseudogene. The CDR3 length is 9 residues, termini included. Here the CDR3 reads CASSRPAAP.

A note on this clone: The sample has other DNA sequences that encode this CDR3 too. The genes are TRBV5-1 and TRBJ2-7; D is unresolved. This CDR3 comprises 14 residues. CDR1 and CDR2 (germline): SGHRS, YFSETQ. Trimming stripped 8 bases from V and 0 bases from J, with 15 bases between. The CDR3 reads CASRPGPSSYEQYF. The CDR3 bases are TGCGCCAGTCGTCCTGGGCCGAGCTCCTACGAGCAGTACTTC.

The rearrangement links TRBV4-1 to TRBJ1-1, with D perhaps matching TRBD1 (5 bases). Germline V gene data show CDR1 as MGHRA and CDR2 as YSYEKL. V lost 1 base and J lost 7, with 13 bases in between. This CDR3 comprises 14 residues. The CDR3 is CASSQAHKTDEAFF. DNA of the CDR3: TGCGCCAGCAGCCAAGCCCACAAGACAGATGAAGCTTTCTTT.

This clone was seen a single time. The gene calls are TRBV4-3 and TRBJ2-1, with D possibly matching TRBD2 (5 bases). The CDR3 extends over 16 amino acids. Trimming removed 0 bases at V and 0 bases at J, with 9 bases between. The germline V gene has CDR1 LGHNA and CDR2 YSLEER. Written as DNA, the CDR3 is TGCGCCAGCAGCCAAGATGGGAGACGCTCCTACAATGAGCAGTTCTTC. The encoded protein is CASSQDGRRSYNEQFF.

The chain has TRBV15 and TRBJ1-3; the D gene is possibly TRBD1 (6 bases). This CDR3 is 15 amino acids long. Trimming took off 0 bases at V and 5 bases at J, with 11 bases between the two ends. Germline lookup yields CDR1 LNHNV and CDR2 YYDKDF (reference sequence). CDR3 loop: CATSREQGSRNTIYF. CDR3 DNA sequence: TGTGCCACCAGCAGAGAACAGGGCAGCAGAAACACCATATATTTT.

The chain is built from TRBV27 and TRBJ2-7, with 7 nucleotides matching TRBD1. The germline V gene has CDR1 MNHEY and CDR2 SMNVEV (reference sequence). The CDR3 has 15 residues. The J segment lost 6 bases and the V segment lost 5 bases, leaving 13 bases of the junction unmatched. The CDR3 sequence is CASSRRGQSPGEQYF. The CDR3 DNA reads as TGTGCCAGCAGTAGAAGGGGACAGTCCCCCGGCGAGCAGTACTTC.

This chain connects TRBV7-3 to TRBJ2-1, with 7 bases identical to TRBD2. Germline CDR1 reads SGHTA; CDR2 reads FQGTGA. The CDR3 spans 17 residues. The J segment lost 0 bases and the V segment lost 2 bases, leaving 7 bases of the junction unmatched. CDR3 coding DNA: TGTGCCAGCAGCTTAGGCTCCGGCGGGGGCTCCTACAATGAGCAGTTCTTC. Translation: CASSLGSGGGSYNEQFF.

This clone occurred once. The chain joins TRBV29-1 to TRBJ2-1; possibly TRBD1 or TRBD2 for D (5 bases each). Per germline, CDR1 SQVTM and CDR2 ANQGSEA. Trimming took off 2 bases at V and 7 bases at J, with 12 bases between the two ends. CDR3 size: 13 residues. DNA for the CDR3: TGCAGCGTTGAACGGGGCCTGAGGAATGAGCAGTTCTTC. This codes for CSVERGLRNEQFF.

The chain employs TRBV29-1 and TRBJ1-1, with D uncertain. Germline V CDR1 and CDR2: SQVTM, ANQGSEA. V was clipped by 4 bases and J by 1 base, with 10 bases between them. The CDR3 is made up of 13 amino acids. CDR3 coding DNA: TGCAGCGTTGCGATGGACGGGAACACTGAAGCTTTCTTT. Its translation is CSVAMDGNTEAFF.

Comment on this clone: Other nucleotide sequences from this sample produce the same CDR3. V usage is TRBV5-1 and J usage is TRBJ2-5; no clear D gene. Trimming removed 0 bases from V and 1 base from J, with 4 bases in between. The CDR3 contains 13 residues. CDR1 SGHRS and CDR2 YFSETQ come from the germline V gene. The DNA of the CDR3 is TGCGCCAGCAGCTTGGCAGTCCAAGAGACCCAGTACTTC. It translates to CASSLAVQETQYF. The full variable domain, completed using reference TRBV5-1 and TRBJ2-5, is KAGVTQTPRYLIKTRGQQVTLSCSPISGHRSVSWYQQTPGQGLQFLFEYFSETQRNKGNFPGRFSGRQFSNSRSEMNVSTLELGDSALYLCASSLAVQETQYFGPGTRLLVL.

This clone occurred once. V is TRBV5-1 and J is TRBJ2-3; D possibly matches TRBD1 or TRBD2 (6 bases each). Trimming took 0 bases from V and 6 from J, leaving 17 bases between them. The CDR3 runs 16 residues. Germline CDR1 reads SGHRS; CDR2 reads YFSETQ. The CDR3 loop reads CASSLAVASGADTQYF. The CDR3 nucleotides are TGCGCCAGCAGCTTGGCGGTGGCGTCGGGGGCCGATACGCAGTATTTT.

The chain has TRBV25-1 and TRBJ2-1; D might be TRBD1 (5 bases). This CDR3 spans 12 amino acids. Germline V CDR1 and CDR2: MGHDK, SYGVNS. The V and J ends lost 4 bases and 5 bases respectively, with 6 bases between them. The CDR3 is CASSAQDNEQFF. For the CDR3, the DNA is TGTGCCAGCAGTGCACAGGACAATGAGCAGTTCTTC.

This clone was seen only once. The chain links TRBV27 to TRBJ1-6; TRBD1 aligns across 8 bases. CDR1 is MNHEY, CDR2 SMNVEV, per germline (reference sequence). Trimming at V came to 1 base and at J to 9 bases, leaving 8 bases not matched to a gene. This CDR3 comprises 16 residues. DNA of the CDR3: TGTGCCAGCAGTTTATTTGACAGGGGCGCGCCTTCACCCCTCCACTTT. Its translation is CASSLFDRGAPSPLHF.

This chain connects TRBV5-1 to TRBJ2-7; 11 bases align to TRBD2. The CDR3 is 14 amino acids. J lost 2 bases, V lost 8 bases, and 6 bases had no gene match. Germline CDR1 reads SGHRS; CDR2 reads YFSETQ. CDR3 in DNA: TGCGCCAGTAAACCGGGACTAGCGGCCTACGAGCAGTACTTC. Protein sequence: CASKPGLAAYEQYF. Together with reference TRBV5-1 and TRBJ2-7, the CDR3 gives the full variable domain: KAGVTQTPRYLIKTRGQQVTLSCSPISGHRSVSWYQQTPGQGLQFLFEYFSETQRNKGNFPGRFSGRQFSNSRSEMNVSTLELGDSALYLCASKPGLAAYEQYFGPGTRLTVT.

J is TRBJ2-1 and V is TRBV7-2; no definite D call. V was pared by 0 bases and J by 0 bases, with 6 bases between. Germline assignment: CDR1 SGHTA and CDR2 FQGNSA. This CDR3 is built from 15 residues. CDR3 protein: CASSLAPGSYNEQFF. DNA for the CDR3: TGTGCCAGCAGCTTAGCTCCAGGCTCCTACAATGAGCAGTTCTTC.

V gene TRBV25-1 combines with J gene TRBJ2-7; possible D gene TRBD2, 6 bases. The germline gives CDR1 MGHDK, CDR2 SYGVNS. Trimming pared 5 bases from V and 4 bases from J, leaving 15 bases between. This CDR3 comprises 14 residues. CDR3 nucleotide sequence: TGTGCCAGCAGTCCCCCGGGAGCAGGATACGAGCAGTACTTC. This gives the protein CASSPPGAGYEQYF.

The chain recombines TRBV5-1 with TRBJ1-2, with 9 bases that match TRBD1. Germline V lookup: CDR1 SGHRS, CDR2 YFSETQ. The junction had 7 bases not matched to a gene; V was cut back by 4 bases and J by 3 bases. The CDR3 spans 15 residues. The CDR3 DNA reads TGCGCCAGCAGCGAATTACAGGGGGCGGACTATGGCTACACCTTC. Protein: CASSELQGADYGYTF.

CDR3 sequence: CARGLRTDTQYF. The DNA for the CDR3 is TGTGCCCGGGGACTCAGGACAGATACGCAGTATTTT. V is TRBV2 and J is TRBJ2-3; the D gene is possibly TRBD2 (6 bases). The germline V gene has CDR1 SNHLY and CDR2 FYNNEI. The V and J ends lost 11 bases and 3 bases respectively, with 12 bases between them. This CDR3 contains 12 residues. The complete variable domain, with remaining parts taken from reference TRBV2 and TRBJ2-3, reads EPEVTQTPSHQVTQMGQEVILRCVPISNHLYFYWYRQILGQKVEFLVSFYNNEISEKSEIFDDQFSVERPDGSNFTLKIRSTKLEDSAMYFCARGLRTDTQYFGPGTRLTVL.

In the case of this clone: The sample has other DNA sequences that encode this CDR3 too. This chain connects TRBV9 to TRBJ2-2; possible D gene TRBD2, 5 bases. Germline lookup yields CDR1 SGDLS and CDR2 YYNGEE. The CDR3 covers 14 residues. V shed 1 base and J shed 4 bases, with 8 bases lying between them. Here the CDR3 reads CASSVPGSTGELFF. Here the CDR3 DNA reads TGTGCCAGCAGCGTACCGGGGAGCACCGGGGAGCTGTTTTTT.

The J gene is TRBJ2-7, the V gene TRBV21-1. TRBV21-1 is labeled a pseudogene. The CDR3 runs 14 residues. The CDR3 region is CASSRDQATYEQYF. The DNA of the CDR3 is TGTGCCAGCAGCAGGGACCAGGCGACCTACGAGCAGTACTTC.